A single sample gave rise to the 17 T cell receptor beta chains below, sequenced in a study of cytomegalovirus exposure and HLA in healthy donors. PCR involved 60 Vbeta and 13 Jbeta primers. Sequencing used immunoSEQ multiplex PCR; TCRdb keeps in-frame clones, though not all of them. This table has about 59,000 clones, less than 85% appearing once. Source material: PBMCs. Receptor source: a man younger than 40 in good health and CMV-seropositive.

The J gene is TRBJ2-7, the V gene TRBV5-4, with TRBD2 matching 13 bases. The J segment lost 2 bases and the V segment lost 1 base, leaving 0 bases of the junction unmatched. The CDR3 has 15 residues. Germline CDR1 SGHNT, CDR2 YYREEE (reference sequence). Here the CDR3 reads CASSLTSGGAYEQYF. The CDR3 DNA is TGTGCCAGCAGCTTGACTAGCGGGGGGGCCTACGAGCAGTACTTC.

The genes are TRBV9 and TRBJ1-2; 7 bases line up with TRBD1. The V and J ends lost 4 bases and 2 bases, in that order; junction bases with no gene match: 11. CDR1 SGDLS and CDR2 YYNGEE come from the germline V gene. The CDR3 contains 16 residues. The CDR3 reads CASSTARQGINYGYTF. In DNA, the CDR3 is TGTGCCAGCAGCACCGCACGACAGGGAATAAACTATGGCTACACCTTC.

The V call is TRBV29-1, the J call TRBJ2-7, with 7 bases matching TRBD1. Trimming at V came to 7 bases and at J to 5 bases, leaving 11 bases not matched to a gene. Germline CDR1 SQVTM, CDR2 ANQGSEA. CDR3 length: 13 residues. The CDR3 sequence: CSARQGIVDEQYF. The CDR3 DNA is TGCAGCGCCCGACAGGGTATTGTGGACGAGCAGTACTTC.

This clone was detected only a few times. The CDR3 region has the DNA TGCGCCAGCAGCTTGAACCAGCGGGGGGCCCTGAGAGAAGAGCAGTACTTC. Translating it yields CASSLNQRGALREEQYF. This chain uses TRBV5-1 with TRBJ2-5; TRBD2 matches at 9 bases. Germline V gene sequence: CDR1 SGHRS, CDR2 YFSETQ. This CDR3 is 17 amino acids long. The V segment lost 1 base and the J segment 11 bases; nucleotides outside the gene matches: 18.

This chain uses TRBV19 with TRBJ2-3; TRBD1 agrees at 12 bases. V gave up 6 bases and J gave up 4 bases; unmatched junction bases: 5. This CDR3 is built from 15 residues. Germline loops: CDR1 LNHDA, CDR2 SQIVND (reference sequence). For the CDR3, the DNA is TGTGCCAGTAGCCAACGGGACAGGGGGCCAGATACGCAGTATTTT. Translated, it gives CASSQRDRGPDTQYF. Variable domain in full (rest from reference TRBV19 and TRBJ2-3): DGGITQSPKYLFRKEGQNVTLSCEQNLNHDAMYWYRQDPGQGLRLIYYSQIVNDFQKGDIAEGYSVSREKKESFPLTVTSAQKNPTAFYLCASSQRDRGPDTQYFGPGTRLTVL.

This sequence joins TRBV9 and TRBJ2-3, with 7 nucleotides matching TRBD1. The trim removed 4 bases at V and 0 bases at J, leaving 17 bases unmatched. This CDR3 is built from 19 residues. Germline values: CDR1 SGDLS, CDR2 YYNGEE. For the CDR3, the DNA is TGTGCCAGCAGCCTAAGGGGGCCAGAAATCCCTTCTAGCACAGATACGCAGTATTTT. Protein: CASSLRGPEIPSSTDTQYF.

This sequence joins TRBV11-1 and TRBJ2-5; possible D gene TRBD1, 6 bases. The CDR3 extends over 14 amino acids. CDR1 and CDR2 from the germline V gene are SGHAT and FQDESV (reference sequence). Between the trimmed V and J ends, which lost 1 base and 5 bases, there was a span of 11 bases. The CDR3 is CASSLGPGDETQYF. CDR3 sequence (DNA): TGTGCCAGCAGCTTAGGGCCAGGGGATGAGACCCAGTACTTC.

The V and J genes are TRBV7-2 and TRBJ1-2; 9 nucleotides line up with TRBD1. This CDR3 is 16 amino acids long. Germline V gene data show CDR1 as SGHTA and CDR2 as FQGNSA. The J segment lost 7 bases and the V segment lost 5 bases, leaving 14 bases of the junction unmatched. The CDR3 DNA is TGTGCCAGCAGCCCCCGTGGCCAAGGGACAGGGATTGGCTACACCTTC. Its protein is CASSPRGQGTGIGYTF.

The gene calls are TRBV27 and TRBJ1-5, with TRBD1 matching 8 bases. The CDR3 has 15 residues. J gave up 9 bases and V 6 bases, and 13 bases lay outside the gene matches. The germline V gene has CDR1 MNHEY and CDR2 SMNVEV (reference sequence). The CDR3 coding sequence is TGTGCCAGCAGAAAGGGACGGCAGGGGGCACGGCCCCAGCATTTT. Translated: CASRKGRQGARPQHF.

This clone was counted a single time. CDR3 sequence: CASSYPSSGGYNEQFF. CDR3 coding DNA: TGTGCCAGCAGTTACCCTTCTAGCGGGGGCTACAATGAGCAGTTCTTC. The genes are TRBV6-6 and TRBJ2-1, with 10 bases identical to TRBD2. The CDR3 sequence is 16 residues long. Per germline, CDR1 MNHNY and CDR2 SVGAGI (reference sequence). V dropped 2 bases and J dropped 3; count of bases not matched to a gene: 4.

This chain connects TRBV28 to TRBJ2-7; 7 nucleotides match TRBD1. CDR1 and CDR2 from the germline V gene are MDHEN and SYDVKM. The CDR3 consists of 14 residues. Trimming cost V 8 bases and J 2 bases; bases outside gene matches: 9. CDR3 sequence reads: CASAQGDNPYEQYF. The CDR3 DNA sequence: TGTGCCAGCGCCCAGGGGGACAACCCCTACGAGCAGTACTTC.

This chain joins TRBV4-1 and TRBJ1-1; possible D gene TRBD1, 5 bases. The V end lost 0 bases, the J end lost 4 bases, and 9 bases lay between the germline ends. Germline V gene data show CDR1 as MGHRA and CDR2 as YSYEKL. The CDR3 loop spans 14 amino acids. The CDR3 sequence: CASSQERGGTEAFF. CDR3 bases: TGCGCCAGCAGCCAAGAGAGGGGAGGCACTGAAGCTTTCTTT.

The rearrangement uses TRBV6-5 and TRBJ1-2; tentative D call: TRBD1 (5 bases). The germline V gene encodes CDR1 MNHEY and CDR2 SVGAGI. CDR3 length: 14 amino acids. Deletions cut 0 bases from V and 6 bases from J, with 11 bases between. This CDR3 is CASSYSIAGHGYTF. The CDR3 DNA reads TGTGCCAGCAGTTACTCGATCGCGGGGCATGGCTACACCTTC.

Here the CDR3 reads CAWIRGIDEQYF. CDR3 nucleotides: TGTGCCTGGATCAGGGGGATAGACGAGCAGTACTTC. This chain links TRBV30 with TRBJ2-7, with 7 bases that match TRBD1. Germline V gene data show CDR1 as GTSNPN and CDR2 as SVGIG (reference sequence). Losses at the gene ends were 4 bases for V and 5 bases for J; bases not matched to a gene: 5. The CDR3 extends over 12 amino acids.

The chain combines TRBV7-8 with TRBJ1-6; the D gene is possibly TRBD1 (5 bases). This CDR3 comprises 14 residues. V gave up 4 bases and J gave up 10 bases, with 14 bases separating them. Germline CDR1 and CDR2: SGHVS and FQNEAQ. The CDR3 region is CASSYGRGGSPLHF. The CDR3 DNA sequence: TGTGCCAGCAGCTATGGACGGGGGGGATCACCCCTCCACTTT.

The J gene is TRBJ1-2, the V gene TRBV15; maybe TRBD1 (6 bases). V was clipped by 4 bases and J by 5 bases, with 11 bases between them. This CDR3 has 13 residues. CDR1 is LNHNV and CDR2 is YYDKDF in the germline V gene (reference sequence). In DNA, the CDR3 is TGTGCCACCAGCAAGGACAGAGATTATGGCTACACCTTC. Amino acids: CATSKDRDYGYTF.

With regard to this clone: The junction departs from the called germline gene at one end, perhaps through a read error. This chain links TRBV30 with TRBJ1-2; 8 bases agree with TRBD1. The CDR3 totals 15 residues. Germline-derived CDR1 and CDR2 are GTSNPN and SVGIG (reference sequence). The CDR3 DNA reads TGTGCCTGGAGCAAACCAGGGGGCTGGAACTATGGCTACCCCTTC. Residues: CAWSKPGGWNYGYPF.